A single sample gave rise to the 3 T cell receptor beta chains below, sequenced in a study of shared clonotypes between healthy human individuals. Data came from immunoSEQ multiplex PCR; TCRdb stores just in-frame clones and leaves some out. In the table there are 1.5 million to 2.5 million clones, approximately 94% of which are singletons. As defined, naive CD8 cells were CD45RO-negative and positively selected for CCR7, with terminally differentiated effector memory CD45RA+ cells excluded. Material: naive CD8+ T cells sorted from blood. The receptors originated from a man aged 18 to 29 in good health.

This clone was recorded at least ten times. V gene TRBV5-6 combines with J gene TRBJ2-1; the D gene could be TRBD1 or TRBD2 (5 bases each). Trimming pared 0 bases from V and 1 base from J, leaving 17 bases between. The germline V gene encodes CDR1 SGHDT and CDR2 YYEEEE. This CDR3 is 18 amino acids long. The CDR3 is CASSLEGTGIYSYNEQFF. DNA of the CDR3: TGTGCCAGCAGCTTGGAGGGGACGGGGATATATTCCTACAATGAGCAGTTCTTC.

This clone showed up just a few times. The gene calls are TRBV7-6 and TRBJ1-1; D not resolved. The CDR3 runs to 13 residues. V lost 4 bases to trimming and J lost 4 bases, with 10 bases between them. The germline gives CDR1 SGHVS, CDR2 FNYEAQ. The CDR3, as DNA: TGTGCCAGCAGCTCTTCCCGGGTCACTGAAGCTTTCTTT. Translation gives CASSSSRVTEAFF.

The chain couples TRBV13 to TRBJ2-5, with D perhaps being TRBD1 or TRBD2 (6 bases each). The V end was cut by 5 bases, the J end by 5 bases, with 21 bases between. The length of the CDR3 is 16 residues. The germline CDR1 and CDR2 sequences are PRHDT and FYEKMQ (reference sequence). CDR3 in amino acids: CASSPRVEWGAETQYF. The DNA for the CDR3 is TGTGCCAGCAGCCCCCGGGTCGAATGGGGGGCGGAGACCCAGTACTTC.